These T cell receptor beta chains were read from a single sample in a study of technical replicates of blood from a few donors. Assay used: immunoSEQ multiplex PCR; TCRdb lists only in-frame clones, some missing. The repertoire consists of roughly 80,000 clones, with less than 95% occurring once and the leading ten covering 0.38%. The sample consisted of T cells isolated from PBMCs. The receptor set was obtained from a human donor in good health. Both conserved end residues are part of each CDR3. A D gene is named only where the DNA matches it firmly. Only some rows state a clone size, as once, few, many or a class for expanded clones.

D gene: TRBD2
clone size: NA
J gene: TRBJ2-2
V gene: TRBV7-3
CDR3 DNA: TGTGCCAGCAGCCCACTAGCGGGAAACACCGGGGAGCTGTTTTTT
CDR3 protein: CASSPLAGNTGELFF

D gene: NA
clone size: NA
J gene: TRBJ2-7
V gene: TRBV18
CDR3 DNA: TGTGCCAGCTCACCACCGAGGGAAAGCTACGAGCAGTACTTC
CDR3 protein: CASSPPRESYEQYF

D gene: NA
clone size: NA
J gene: TRBJ2-2
V gene: TRBV2
CDR3 DNA: TGTGCCAGCAGTGACCTAGTAGACACCGGGGAGCTGTTTTTT
CDR3 protein: CASSDLVDTGELFF

D gene: NA
clone size: NA
J gene: TRBJ2-4
V gene: TRBV5-1
CDR3 DNA: TGCGCCAGCAGCCCGGATATGGACCAAGGGGATTACATTCAGTACTTC
CDR3 protein: CASSPDMDQGDYIQYF

D gene: NA
clone size: NA
J gene: TRBJ2-5
V gene: TRBV9
CDR3 DNA: TGTGCCAGCAGCGTAGGAGCGGTATTACAAGAGACCCAGTACTTC
CDR3 protein: CASSVGAVLQETQYF

D gene: NA
clone size: few
J gene: TRBJ1-2
V gene: TRBV5-1
CDR3 DNA: TGCGCCAGCAGCCCGACAGATGCTAACTATGGCTACACCTTC
CDR3 protein: CASSPTDANYGYTF

D gene: NA
clone size: NA
J gene: TRBJ1-1
V gene: TRBV29-1
CDR3 DNA: TGCAGCGTTGAAAGGGGTGGACCCGGTGGCGGCACTGAAGCTTTCTTT
CDR3 protein: CSVERGGPGGGTEAFF

D gene: NA
clone size: NA
J gene: TRBJ2-7
V gene: TRBV27
CDR3 DNA: TGTGCCAGCAGCCCCGGGACACTTTACGAGCAGTACTTC
CDR3 protein: CASSPGTLYEQYF

D gene: NA
clone size: few
J gene: TRBJ2-5
V gene: TRBV30
CDR3 DNA: TGTGCCTGCAGGGGAACGGGTGAAGAGACCCAGTACTTC
CDR3 protein: CACRGTGEETQYF

D gene: NA
clone size: NA
J gene: TRBJ2-7
V gene: TRBV28
CDR3 DNA: TGTGCCAGCAGTTCCCACGGGGGGCTTTACGAGCAGTACTTC
CDR3 protein: CASSSHGGLYEQYF

D gene: NA
clone size: NA
J gene: TRBJ2-1
V gene: TRBV19
CDR3 DNA: TGTGCCAGTAGTCGATCACTAATCGATGAGCAGTTCTTC
CDR3 protein: CASSRSLIDEQFF

D gene: NA
clone size: NA
J gene: TRBJ1-5
V gene: TRBV6-1
CDR3 DNA: TGTGCCAGCACTTATAGCAATCAGCCCCAGCATTTT
CDR3 protein: CASTYSNQPQHF

D gene: NA
clone size: NA
J gene: TRBJ1-2
V gene: TRBV4-2
CDR3 DNA: TGTGCCAGCAGCCAAGAAGGGGCAGCTAACTATGGCTACACCTTC
CDR3 protein: CASSQEGAANYGYTF

D gene: NA
clone size: NA
J gene: TRBJ1-1
V gene: TRBV10-3
CDR3 DNA: TGTGCCATCAGATTACAGCTGAACACTGAAGCTTTCTTT
CDR3 protein: CAIRLQLNTEAFF

D gene: NA
clone size: NA
J gene: TRBJ1-2
V gene: TRBV28
CDR3 DNA: TGTGCCAGCAGTTTATTAGGGTTAGTCGGGACTGGCGACATCTATGGCTACACCTTC
CDR3 protein: CASSLLGLVGTGDIYGYTF

D gene: NA
clone size: NA
J gene: TRBJ2-7
V gene: TRBV13
CDR3 DNA: TGTGCCAGCAGCTTACTAGATGCTTCCTACGAGCAGTACTTC
CDR3 protein: CASSLLDASYEQYF

D gene: NA
clone size: once
J gene: TRBJ2-3
V gene: TRBV10-3
CDR3 DNA: TGTGCCATCAGTGCAACCGGGGTAGGGAGTCCGGCAGATACGCAGTATTTT
CDR3 protein: CAISATGVGSPADTQYF

D gene: NA
clone size: NA
J gene: TRBJ1-4
V gene: TRBV5-4
CDR3 DNA: TGTGCCAGCAGCTTGGGAAGGAGCCTGCCTAATGAAAAACTGTTTTTT
CDR3 protein: CASSLGRSLPNEKLFF

D gene: NA
clone size: NA
J gene: TRBJ2-7
V gene: TRBV4-3
CDR3 DNA: TGCGCCAGCAGCCAAGACGGGGTAAACGAGCAGTACTTC
CDR3 protein: CASSQDGVNEQYF

D gene: NA
clone size: NA
J gene: TRBJ2-1
V gene: TRBV10-2
CDR3 DNA: TGCGCCAGCAGCCTACCTCTTCCGAGTGAGCAGTTCTTC
CDR3 protein: CASSLPLPSEQFF

D gene: NA
clone size: NA
J gene: TRBJ2-1
V gene: TRBV7-9
CDR3 DNA: TGTGCCAGCAGCTTAGTGGGGGGACCTGAGCAGTTCTTC
CDR3 protein: CASSLVGGPEQFF

D gene: NA
clone size: few
J gene: TRBJ1-1
V gene: TRBV9
CDR3 DNA: TGTGCCAGCAGCGTAGAGGGGACATTAGGGACTGAAGCTTTCTTT
CDR3 protein: CASSVEGTLGTEAFF

D gene: NA
clone size: NA
J gene: TRBJ1-1
V gene: TRBV28
CDR3 DNA: TGTGCCAGCAGTCCAGGGGCGAACACTGAAGCTTTCTTT
CDR3 protein: CASSPGANTEAFF

D gene: TRBD2
clone size: NA
J gene: TRBJ2-1
V gene: TRBV6-1
CDR3 DNA: TGTGCCAGCAGTGTCCGGATCCTTAGCGGGAACAATGAGCAGTTCTTC
CDR3 protein: CASSVRILSGNNEQFF

D gene: NA
clone size: NA
J gene: TRBJ2-3
V gene: TRBV10-1
CDR3 DNA: TGCGCCAGCAGTGAGTCCGGTTCAGGAGATACGCAGTATTTT
CDR3 protein: CASSESGSGDTQYF

D gene: NA
clone size: NA
J gene: TRBJ2-7
V gene: TRBV10-3
CDR3 DNA: TGTGCCATCAGTGACTGGGCTCTTAGTTCCGAGCAGTACTTC
CDR3 protein: CAISDWALSSEQYF

D gene: NA
clone size: NA
J gene: TRBJ2-7
V gene: TRBV2
CDR3 DNA: TGTGCCAGCAGGAGAACGGGAGACTACGAGCAGTACTTC
CDR3 protein: CASRRTGDYEQYF

D gene: TRBD2
clone size: NA
J gene: TRBJ2-1
V gene: TRBV4-1
CDR3 DNA: TGCGCCAGCAGCCAAGGAGCGGGGGCAGATGAGCAGTTCTTC
CDR3 protein: CASSQGAGADEQFF

D gene: TRBD2
clone size: NA
J gene: TRBJ2-1
V gene: TRBV9
CDR3 DNA: TGTGCCAGCAGCATACAAATAGCGGGAGGGGTTGATGAGCAGTTCTTC
CDR3 protein: CASSIQIAGGVDEQFF